This note documents a single T cell receptor (beta chain) sequence. Original processing methods: Reference gene primer amplification in the assay estimated nucleated cell counts. TCRdb's copy holds only in-frame clones and misses some; the assay was immunoSEQ multiplex PCR. The V and J calls and clone size were taken over from that table, and D and trimming were inferred from the DNA. The sample records 85,000 to 100,000 clones, around three quarters being singletons. The data belong to a study of blood T cell repertoires in COVID-19. Study context: Both acute and convalescent COVID-19 samples were obtained from the United States, Italy and Spain. The cDNA or gDNA used as material had been derived from T cells, B-cell-depleted T cells, or PBMCs.

Losses at the gene ends were 1 base for V and 7 bases for J; bases not matched to a gene: 11. This CDR3 has 16 residues. Germline CDR1 and CDR2: MNHEY and SMNVEV (reference sequence). Sequencing was performed on peripheral blood. J is TRBJ1-2 and V is TRBV27, with 8 bases fitting TRBD1. This TCR was recovered from a man aged 50-59 years who had recovered from COVID-19. DNA of the CDR3: TGTGCCAGCAGTTTATGGCCCTCAGGGGGCCCTCTTGGCTACACCTTC. Its protein product is CASSLWPSGGPLGYTF.